These T cell receptor beta chains were read from a single sample in a study of shared clonotypes between healthy human individuals. Using immunoSEQ multiplex PCR, the repertoire was profiled, and TCRdb retains in-frame clones only, with some absent. Of approximately 940,000 clones listed, about 80% were seen once; the top ten hold approximately 1.5%. Sequenced material: memory CD4+ T cells sorted from blood. These receptors were taken from a man younger than 30 in good health. The CDR3 runs from the conserved cysteine through the conserved F or W. A D gene is named only where the DNA matches it firmly. Clone size is shown for a subset of rows, as once, few, many or a class of expanded clone.

J | D | V | size | DNA | CDR3
TRBJ1-1 | . | TRBV19 | . | TGTGCCAGTAGTTCACCTGTGGGCACTGAAGCTTTCTTT | CASSSPVGTEAFF
TRBJ2-1 | TRBD2 | TRBV6-4 | . | TGTGCCAGCAGTGACCAGCGGGGTGGAAATGAGCAGTTCTTC | CASSDQRGGNEQFF
TRBJ1-2 | TRBD1 | TRBV5-1 | . | TGCGCCAGCAGCTTGGAGGGACAGGGGGCCTATGGCTACACCTTC | CASSLEGQGAYGYTF
TRBJ2-1 | . | TRBV5-1 | . | TGCGCCAGCAAAAGGGAGGGGGCCACCTACAATGAGCAGTTCTTC | CASKREGATYNEQFF
TRBJ1-2 | TRBD1 | TRBV9 | . | TGTGCCAGCAGCGGCTTGGACAGGGGGCATGGCTACACCTTC | CASSGLDRGHGYTF
TRBJ2-5 | . | TRBV15 | . | TGTGCCACCGGCGAGGTAGGGAGACAAGAGACCCAGTACTTC | CATGEVGRQETQYF
TRBJ2-2 | . | TRBV11-3 | . | TGTGCCAGCAGCTTAGGCGCGACCGGGGAGCTGTTTTTT | CASSLGATGELFF
TRBJ2-7 | . | TRBV5-4 | . | TGTGCCAGCAGTTCCCCGCGGGACTCCTACGAGCAGTACTTC | CASSSPRDSYEQYF
TRBJ1-5 | . | TRBV4-3 | . | TGCGCCAGCAGCCAAGAGTGGAATAGCAATCAGCCCCAGCATTTT | CASSQEWNSNQPQHF
TRBJ1-4 | . | TRBV7-6 | . | TGTGCCAGCAGCTTAGCGAGGACGTCTGCAACTAATGAAAAACTGTTTTTT | CASSLARTSATNEKLFF
TRBJ2-1 | . | TRBV2 | once | TGTGCCAGCACATCCCCAGGCTCCTACAATGAGCAGTTCTTC | CASTSPGSYNEQFF
TRBJ2-5 | . | TRBV18 | . | TGTGCCAGCTCACCACTTAGTGCAGGGCAAGAGACCCAGTACTTC | CASSPLSAGQETQYF
TRBJ2-7 | . | TRBV10-1 | . | TGCGCCAGCAGTGAGTCGATGAGGGGCGAGCAGTACTTC | CASSESMRGEQYF
TRBJ2-7 | . | TRBV30 | many | TGTGCCTGGAGCGCACAGGGTCGCGACGAGCAGTACTTC | CAWSAQGRDEQYF
TRBJ2-1 | TRBD1 | TRBV28 | . | TGTGCCAGCCAGCTACCCCAGGGGGCATATGAGCAGTTCTTC | CASQLPQGAYEQFF
TRBJ2-5 | TRBD2 | TRBV5-1 | . | TGCGCCAGCAGCGTGGGTTCTAGCGGGGGACGAGAGACCCAGTACTTC | CASSVGSSGGRETQYF
TRBJ2-7 | . | TRBV5-1 | . | TGCGCCAGCAGCTTGTATGGGGAATCCTCCTACGAGCAGTACTTC | CASSLYGESSYEQYF
TRBJ2-7 | . | TRBV30 | . | TGTGCCTGGAGTGTACAAGGGTATGGCGAGCAGTACTTC | CAWSVQGYGEQYF
TRBJ1-2 | TRBD1 | TRBV5-4 | . | TGTGCCAGCAGCCGGGACAGCAACTATGGCTACACCTTC | CASSRDSNYGYTF
TRBJ2-7 | . | TRBV10-3 | . | TGTGCCATCAGTGAAGAGGGGCGGAACGAGCAGTACTTC | CAISEEGRNEQYF
TRBJ1-1 | . | TRBV30 | . | TGTGCCTGGAGTTGGGGAGCGAACACTGAAGCTTTCTTT | CAWSWGANTEAFF
TRBJ2-3 | . | TRBV12-1 | . | TGTGCCAGCAGCTTCGCTGGACTAGCGGGATGCACAGATACGCAGTATTTT | CASSFAGLAGCTDTQYF
TRBJ1-4 | . | TRBV30 | . | TGTGCCTGTGACGGCGACCCACAATTAAAACTGTTTTTT | CACDGDPQLKLFF
TRBJ2-3 | TRBD1 | TRBV28 | . | TGTGCCAGCAGGCTGAACAGGGGGGATACGCAGTATTTT | CASRLNRGDTQYF
TRBJ2-2 | . | TRBV5-1 | . | TGCGCCAGCAGCCTCCTCGGGCACACCGGGGAGCTGTTTTTT | CASSLLGHTGELFF
TRBJ2-2 | . | TRBV7-2 | . | TGTGCCAGCAGCTTGGGGGGACAGACCAACACCGGGGAGCTGTTTTTT | CASSLGGQTNTGELFF
TRBJ1-2 | . | TRBV2 | . | TGTGCCAGCAGAGCGACAGGAGCTAACTATGGCTACACCTTC | CASRATGANYGYTF
TRBJ2-7 | TRBD2 | TRBV6-5 | once | TGTGCCAGCAGTTACGCTAGCGGGAGCTCCTACGAGCAGTACTTC | CASSYASGSSYEQYF
TRBJ1-2 | . | TRBV4-1 | . | TGCGCCAGCAGCCAAGATTCGGGGAACTATGGCTACACCTTC | CASSQDSGNYGYTF
TRBJ2-5 | . | TRBV7-2 | . | TGTGCCAGCAGCCTCGTACCAGGAGAGACCCAGTACTTC | CASSLVPGETQYF
TRBJ2-7 | TRBD2 | TRBV9 | . | TGTGCCAGCAGCGTAGGTAGCGGGAGTACCTACGAGCAGTACTTC | CASSVGSGSTYEQYF
TRBJ2-4 | . | TRBV28 | . | TGTGCCAGCAGAGGGGGGGAGACCAAAAACATTCAGTACTTC | CASRGGETKNIQYF
TRBJ2-2 | . | TRBV5-4 | . | TGTGCCAGCAGCCTAGAGGCCACCGGGGAGCTGTTTTTT | CASSLEATGELFF
TRBJ2-1 | . | TRBV12-1 | . | TGTGCCAGCAGCTTTGTGCCACCAGCGGGAGAGCACTACAATGAGCAGTTCTTC | CASSFVPPAGEHYNEQFF
TRBJ2-6 | . | TRBV4-3 | . | TGCGCCAGCAGCCAAGACCCCGTCGGTGGGGCCAACGTCCTGACTTTC | CASSQDPVGGANVLTF
TRBJ2-5 | . | TRBV7-6 | . | TGTGCCAGCAGCTTAGCGCCGGGGTGGGAGACCCAGTACTTC | CASSLAPGWETQYF
TRBJ1-1 | . | TRBV10-3 | few | TGTGCCATCAGTGAAGGGAACACTGAAGCTTTCTTT | CAISEGNTEAFF
TRBJ2-5 | TRBD1 | TRBV28 | . | TGTGCCACCAGACAGGGGAGAGAGACCCAGTACTTC | CATRQGRETQYF
TRBJ2-3 | TRBD2 | TRBV11-2 | . | TGTGCCAGCAGCTTAGCCCTACTAGCGGGGGGCCCCTCAGATACGCAGTATTTT | CASSLALLAGGPSDTQYF
TRBJ2-1 | . | TRBV9 | few | TGTGCCAGCAGCGCGGGGCTAGAGGGGTACAATGAGCAGTTCTTC | CASSAGLEGYNEQFF
TRBJ2-6 | . | TRBV19 | once | TGTGCCAGTAGAAACTCTGGGACCTCTGGGGCCAACGTCCTGACTTTC | CASRNSGTSGANVLTF
TRBJ2-3 | . | TRBV5-1 | few | TGCGCCAGCAGCTTGGAGGGGGGGCCGACAGATACGCAGTATTTT | CASSLEGGPTDTQYF
TRBJ2-3 | . | TRBV7-9 | many | TGTGCCAGCAGCTTAGAGAGGGCGGCGCAGTATTTT | CASSLERAAQYF
TRBJ2-1 | . | TRBV15 | . | TGTGCCACCAGCAGAGATGATAACAATGAGCAGTTCTTC | CATSRDDNNEQFF
TRBJ1-1 | TRBD1 | TRBV6-6 | . | TGTGCCAGCAGCCCTGACAGGGGGGGCATCACTGAAGCTTTCTTT | CASSPDRGGITEAFF
TRBJ1-2 | TRBD1 | TRBV28 | . | TGTGCCAGCAGTACAACAGGGGGCGGTGGCTACACCTTC | CASSTTGGGGYTF
TRBJ2-5 | . | TRBV28 | few | TGTGCCAGCAGTCACCACAAACAAGAGACCCAGTACTTC | CASSHHKQETQYF
TRBJ1-1 | . | TRBV6-1 | once | TGTGCCAGCAGTGTTAGGGGTACTGAAGCTTTCTTT | CASSVRGTEAFF
TRBJ1-6 | . | TRBV28 | once | TGTGCCAGCAGTTTAGGGCAATTCCGGGGGGGCCCTTCACCCCTCCACTTT | CASSLGQFRGGPSPLHF
TRBJ1-6 | . | TRBV28 | . | TGTGCCAGCAGTTTAGGAACAGCAGGGTATTCACCCCTCCACTTT | CASSLGTAGYSPLHF